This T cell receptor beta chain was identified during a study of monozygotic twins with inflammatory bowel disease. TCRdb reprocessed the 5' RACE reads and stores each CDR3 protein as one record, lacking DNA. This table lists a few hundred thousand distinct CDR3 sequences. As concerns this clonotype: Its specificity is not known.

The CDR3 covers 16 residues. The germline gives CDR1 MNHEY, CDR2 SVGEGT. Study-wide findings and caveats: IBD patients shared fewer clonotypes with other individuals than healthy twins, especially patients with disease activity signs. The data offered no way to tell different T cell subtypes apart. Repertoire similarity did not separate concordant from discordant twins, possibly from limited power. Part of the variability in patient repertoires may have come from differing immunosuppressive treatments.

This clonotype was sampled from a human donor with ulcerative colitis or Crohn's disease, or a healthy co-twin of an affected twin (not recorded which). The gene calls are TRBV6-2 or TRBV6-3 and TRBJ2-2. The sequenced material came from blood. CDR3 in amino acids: CASSYAIQDGTGELFF.